This record looks at one T cell receptor (beta chain) sequence and its context. The clone's antigen remains unknown. No clone much larger than this one lies a single base away; base qualities are absent. Participants were included only if at least one PBMC sample before ART initiation and at least two post-ART samples were available. Treatment was received in the United States of America by all participants with HIV. Before DNA extraction, cryopreserved samples of roughly 1-11 million PBMC were thawed and then washed. At the time of the earliest PBMC sample, participants with HIV were aged between about 20 and 54 years. Per participant, PBMC samples came from 1-4 timepoints prior to ART initiation and 2-8 timepoints following ART initiation, for a median of 7 samples. Serial HIV viral load, CD4+ T-cell count, ART history and demographic data were obtained for every participant. A Qiagen kit on a QIAcube was used to extract genomic DNA from unsorted PBMC, with samples processed in batches of 12.

The CDR3 goes from the cysteine to the phenylalanine over 13 residues. Only CDR3 DNA remains: 39 bases, in frame from the first base. The germline V gene provides CDR1 SGHTS and CDR2 YDEGEE. V and J lose 7 bases and 2 bases, and a span of 7 bases separates them. The sample is drawn from a study of long-term antiretroviral therapy in people with HIV (dated by TCRdb to between 2021 and 2023). Background for the entire study: The earliest samples were collected approximately a decade before the 2015 WHO recommendation for immediate ART, a period when ART was typically delayed until CD4 counts fell. About 40% of the 30 participants with HIV were female. From some 28 adults with confirmed HIV infection, the cohort provided fewer than 200 cryopreserved PBMC samples, gathered serially across a mean of around 6 years (range 1-12). Test extractions of a monoclonal T-cell line alongside about 30 polyclonal samples showed no cross-contamination during QIAcube processing. Whether ART initiation and durable HIV suppression were associated with changes in peripheral blood TRB repertoire composition and diversity was tested in a retrospective serial study.

The immunoSEQ hsTCRB v3.0 assay was used at survey level resolution to sequence the TRB variable region. TRB sequencing targeted a depth of about 40,000-50,000 T-cell genomes per sample. Pooled TRB libraries were sequenced on an Illumina MiSeq with a v3 150-cycle kit. The published analysis was carried out like this. Repertoire analysis ran in R within a reproducible Nextflow workflow covering QC, data transformation and analysis. LymphoSeq2, an R package for exploring AIRR-Seq data, was used to implement custom analyses. Several samples that produced fewer than 5000 total TRB sequences were removed, so 190 or so HIV repertoires were analyzed. Of the 188 retained HIV repertoires, about 61 were collected before and more than 120 after ART initiation. Each repertoire was downsampled to 5000 TRB nucleotide sequences, and summary statistics were averaged across 100 downsampling iterations. The analysis kept only TRB sequences whose CDR3 regions were at least seven amino acids long. A Shannon entropy-derived clonality score and the Gini coefficient were used to measure diversity. In the repertoire networks, any two of the top 5000 CDR3 amino acid sequences were linked whenever the two sequences differed by an edit distance of one. GLIPH2 predicted antigen specificity groups and MHC restriction for TRB CDR3 amino acid sequences. Known CMV, EBV, HIV or tissue antigen associations were flagged by matching CDR3 amino acid sequences against VDJdb and McPAS-TCR. Pre-ART, post-ART and control groups were compared with Wilcoxon signed-rank tests and Holm-Bonferroni correction. TCRdb mirrors the immuneACCESS table, restricted to in-frame sequences. Some clones are absent from its copies; in checked studies, under half trace to an unresolved V gene, and the reason for the others is unknown. The DNA was the basis for D and trimming; V, J and clone size are from that table. The sample includes roughly 16,000 clones, with around 94% observed a single time. The ten largest clones capture about 4.5% of the sample.

Study-wide findings and limitations: Because pre-ART samples had limited cell numbers, unsorted PBMC were profiled rather than sorted CD4+ and CD8+ T cells. The repertoire was dominated across all time points by expanded TRB clones identified before ART initiation, although this dominance was seen to fluctuate and to decrease in many PLHIV after ART. Starting ART was linked to a significant rise in TRB diversity, yet even with long-term ART the diversity remained significantly lower than in transplant donor controls. No data were available on ART adherence, viral resistance or therapy changes, limiting inferences about post-ART repertoire changes. CDR3 length ranges in HIV repertoires were narrower than in controls, and network structure suggested an antigen-experienced repertoire with only a slight naive shift after ART. Limited PBMC availability meant only the TCR beta chain was sequenced, without alpha chain pairing. The samples span the years 2004 to 2017, and the ART regimens used at that time may not be as effective as current regimens.

The chain is made from TRBV5-8 and TRBJ1-6, with the D gene too uncertain to name. The receptor's source is a woman in her 50s with HIV. Sequenced material: unsorted PBMCs, taken roughly 6.8 years after starting antiretroviral therapy. The CDR3 region: CASQSTYNSPLHF. The nucleotide sequence reads TGTGCCAGCCAAAGTACCTATAATTCACCCCTCCACTTT.